This TCR beta chain was profiled in a study of blood T cell repertoires in COVID-19. Germline assignment: CDR1 ENHRY and CDR2 SYGVKD. The CDR3 is 15 amino acids. Unmatched junction bases numbered 6, after V lost 2 bases and J lost 7 bases. Measured with immunoSEQ multiplex PCR; TCRdb has only the in-frame clones, and not every one. Of 60,000 or so clones listed, around nine tenths are singletons. This clone was seen once. The chain employs TRBV10-3 and TRBJ1-5; 9 bases agree with TRBD1. The material sequenced was peripheral blood. This receptor was obtained from a man in his 60s with acute or convalescent COVID-19. The CDR3 nucleotides are TGTGCCATCAGTGAGACGGACAGGGGTCCGCAGCCCCAGCATTTT. Amino acid sequence: CAISETDRGPQPQHF.